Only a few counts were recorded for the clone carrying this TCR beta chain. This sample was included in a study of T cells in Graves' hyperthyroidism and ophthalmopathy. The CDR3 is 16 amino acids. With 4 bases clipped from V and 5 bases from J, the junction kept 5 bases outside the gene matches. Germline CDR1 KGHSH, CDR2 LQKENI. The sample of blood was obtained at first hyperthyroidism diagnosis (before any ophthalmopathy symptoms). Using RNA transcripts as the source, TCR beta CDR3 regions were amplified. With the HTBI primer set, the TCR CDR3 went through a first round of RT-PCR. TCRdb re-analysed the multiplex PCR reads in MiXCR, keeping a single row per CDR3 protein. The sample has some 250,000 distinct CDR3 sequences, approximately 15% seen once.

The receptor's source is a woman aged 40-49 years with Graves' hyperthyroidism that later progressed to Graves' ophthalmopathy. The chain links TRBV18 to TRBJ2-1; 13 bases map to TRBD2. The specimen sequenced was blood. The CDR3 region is CASSRPGTSGNNEQFF. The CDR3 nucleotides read TGTGCCAGCTCACGACCGGGGACTAGCGGGAACAATGAGCAGTTCTTC.